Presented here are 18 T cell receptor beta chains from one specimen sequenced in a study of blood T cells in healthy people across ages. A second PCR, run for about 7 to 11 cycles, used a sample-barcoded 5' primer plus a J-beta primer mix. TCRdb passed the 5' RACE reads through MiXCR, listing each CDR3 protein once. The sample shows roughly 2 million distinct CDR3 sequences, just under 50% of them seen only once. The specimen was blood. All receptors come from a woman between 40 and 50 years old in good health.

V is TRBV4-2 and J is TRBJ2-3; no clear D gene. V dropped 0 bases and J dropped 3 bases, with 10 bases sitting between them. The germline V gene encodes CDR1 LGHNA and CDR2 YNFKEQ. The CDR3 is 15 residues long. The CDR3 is CASSQEVGATDTQYF. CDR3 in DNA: TGTGCCAGCAGCCAAGAGGTCGGAGCAACAGATACGCAGTATTTT.

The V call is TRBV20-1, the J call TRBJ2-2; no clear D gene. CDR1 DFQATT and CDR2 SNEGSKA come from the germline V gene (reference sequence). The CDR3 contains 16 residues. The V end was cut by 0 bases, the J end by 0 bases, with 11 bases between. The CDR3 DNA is TGCAGTGCTAGAGAGTCCCGGAATCCGAACACCGGGGAGCTGTTTTTT. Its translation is CSARESRNPNTGELFF.

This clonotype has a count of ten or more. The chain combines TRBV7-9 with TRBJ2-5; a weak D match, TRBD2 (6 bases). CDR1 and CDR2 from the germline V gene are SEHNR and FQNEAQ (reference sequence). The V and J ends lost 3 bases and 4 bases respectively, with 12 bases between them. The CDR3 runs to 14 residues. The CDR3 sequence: CASSFGTPGETQYF. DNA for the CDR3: TGTGCCAGCAGCTTCGGGACTCCGGGAGAGACCCAGTACTTC.

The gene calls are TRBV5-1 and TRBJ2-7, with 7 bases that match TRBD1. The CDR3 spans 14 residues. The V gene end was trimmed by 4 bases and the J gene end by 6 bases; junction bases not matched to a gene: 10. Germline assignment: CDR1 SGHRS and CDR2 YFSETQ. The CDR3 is CASSPGTASGEQYF. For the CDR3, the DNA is TGCGCCAGCAGCCCCGGGACAGCATCTGGCGAGCAGTACTTC.

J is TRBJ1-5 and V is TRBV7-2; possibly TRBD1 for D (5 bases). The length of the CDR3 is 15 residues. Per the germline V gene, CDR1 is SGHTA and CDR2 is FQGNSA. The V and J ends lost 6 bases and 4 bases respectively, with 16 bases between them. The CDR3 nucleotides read TGTGCCAGCAGACCCTCAGGGCCCTCGAATCAGCCCCAGCATTTT. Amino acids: CASRPSGPSNQPQHF.

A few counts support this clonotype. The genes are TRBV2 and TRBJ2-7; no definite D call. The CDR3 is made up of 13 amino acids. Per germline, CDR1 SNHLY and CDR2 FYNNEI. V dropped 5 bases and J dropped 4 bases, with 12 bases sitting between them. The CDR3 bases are TGTGCCAGCAGTCATTCCTTTGAGTACGAGCAGTACTTC. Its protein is CASSHSFEYEQYF.

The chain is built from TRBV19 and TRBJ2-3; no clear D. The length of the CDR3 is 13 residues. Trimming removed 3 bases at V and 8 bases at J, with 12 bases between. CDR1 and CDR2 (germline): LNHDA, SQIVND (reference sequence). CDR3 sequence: CASSMDPSATQYF. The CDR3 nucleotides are TGTGCCAGTAGTATGGACCCCTCGGCTACGCAGTATTTT.

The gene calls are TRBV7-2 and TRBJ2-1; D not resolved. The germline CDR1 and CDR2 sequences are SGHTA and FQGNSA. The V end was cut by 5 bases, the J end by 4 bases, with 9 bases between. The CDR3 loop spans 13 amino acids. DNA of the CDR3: TGTGCCAGCAGCACGGACCCGTACAATGAGCAGTTCTTC. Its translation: CASSTDPYNEQFF.

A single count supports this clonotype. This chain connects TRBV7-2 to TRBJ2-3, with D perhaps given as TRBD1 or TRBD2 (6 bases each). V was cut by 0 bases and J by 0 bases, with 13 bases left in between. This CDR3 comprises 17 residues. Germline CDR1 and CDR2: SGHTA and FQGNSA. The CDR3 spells CASSLALSGASTDTQYF. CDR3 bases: TGTGCCAGCAGCTTAGCATTATCGGGGGCTAGCACAGATACGCAGTATTTT.

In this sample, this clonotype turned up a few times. CDR3 residues: CASSILDSMNTEAFF. DNA of the CDR3: TGTGCCAGCAGCATTCTTGATTCTATGAACACTGAAGCTTTCTTT. V usage is TRBV14 and J usage is TRBJ1-1; D is undetermined. Germline V gene lookup returns CDR1 SGHDN and CDR2 FVKESK. The CDR3 has 15 amino acids. V shed 5 bases and J shed 0 bases, with 13 bases lying between them.

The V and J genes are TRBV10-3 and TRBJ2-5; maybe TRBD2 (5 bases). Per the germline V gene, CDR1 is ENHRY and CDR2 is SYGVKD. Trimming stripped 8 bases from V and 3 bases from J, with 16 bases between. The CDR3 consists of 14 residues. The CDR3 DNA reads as TGTGCCATCGGGCAGACTAATAGTAAAGAGACCCAGTACTTC. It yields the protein CAIGQTNSKETQYF.

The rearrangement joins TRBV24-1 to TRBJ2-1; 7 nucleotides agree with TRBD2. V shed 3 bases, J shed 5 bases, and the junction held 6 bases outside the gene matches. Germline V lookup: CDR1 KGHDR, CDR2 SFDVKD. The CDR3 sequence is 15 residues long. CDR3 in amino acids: CATSDAGSGNNEQFF. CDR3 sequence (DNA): TGTGCCACCAGTGATGCGGGGAGCGGGAACAATGAGCAGTTCTTC.

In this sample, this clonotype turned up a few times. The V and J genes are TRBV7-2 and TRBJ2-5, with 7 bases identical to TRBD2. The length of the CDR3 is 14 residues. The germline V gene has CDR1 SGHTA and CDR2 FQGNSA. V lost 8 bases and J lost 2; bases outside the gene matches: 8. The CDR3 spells CASPAGPHQETQYF. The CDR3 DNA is TGTGCCAGCCCAGCGGGGCCCCATCAAGAGACCCAGTACTTC.

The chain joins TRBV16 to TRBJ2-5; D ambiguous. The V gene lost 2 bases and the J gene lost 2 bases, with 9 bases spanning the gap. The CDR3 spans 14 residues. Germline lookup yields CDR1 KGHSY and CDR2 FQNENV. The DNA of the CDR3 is TGTGCCAGCAGCCAAAAGTGGGGACAAGAGACCCAGTACTTC. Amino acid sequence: CASSQKWGQETQYF.

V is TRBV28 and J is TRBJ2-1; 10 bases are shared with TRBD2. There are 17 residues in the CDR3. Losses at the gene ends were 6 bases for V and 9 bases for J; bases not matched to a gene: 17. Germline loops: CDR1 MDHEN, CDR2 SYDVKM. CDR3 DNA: TGTGCCAGCAGCTACTCCCCCTCAGCGGGGGGGCCCGTTGAGCAGTTCTTC. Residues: CASSYSPSAGGPVEQFF.

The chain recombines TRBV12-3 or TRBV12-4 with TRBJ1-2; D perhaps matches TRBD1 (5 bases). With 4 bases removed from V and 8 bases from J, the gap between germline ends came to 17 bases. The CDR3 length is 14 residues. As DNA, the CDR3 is TGTGCCAGCAGTTATCGCGCAGGGACTAGAGGCTACACCTTC. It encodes CASSYRAGTRGYTF.

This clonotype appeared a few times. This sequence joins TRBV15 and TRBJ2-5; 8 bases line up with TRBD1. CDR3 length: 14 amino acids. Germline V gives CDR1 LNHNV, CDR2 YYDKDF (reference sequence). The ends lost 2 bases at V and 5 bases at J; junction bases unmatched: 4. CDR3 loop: CATSRTNRGETQYF. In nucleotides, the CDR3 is TGTGCCACCAGCAGAACAAACAGGGGGGAGACCCAGTACTTC.

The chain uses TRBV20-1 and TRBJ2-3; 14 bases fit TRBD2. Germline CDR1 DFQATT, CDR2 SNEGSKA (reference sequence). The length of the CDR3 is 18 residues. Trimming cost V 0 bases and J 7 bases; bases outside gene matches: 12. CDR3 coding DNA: TGCAGTGCTAGAGATCTGGGACTAGCGGGGGCCATACTCCATACGCAGTATTTT. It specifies CSARDLGLAGAILHTQYF.